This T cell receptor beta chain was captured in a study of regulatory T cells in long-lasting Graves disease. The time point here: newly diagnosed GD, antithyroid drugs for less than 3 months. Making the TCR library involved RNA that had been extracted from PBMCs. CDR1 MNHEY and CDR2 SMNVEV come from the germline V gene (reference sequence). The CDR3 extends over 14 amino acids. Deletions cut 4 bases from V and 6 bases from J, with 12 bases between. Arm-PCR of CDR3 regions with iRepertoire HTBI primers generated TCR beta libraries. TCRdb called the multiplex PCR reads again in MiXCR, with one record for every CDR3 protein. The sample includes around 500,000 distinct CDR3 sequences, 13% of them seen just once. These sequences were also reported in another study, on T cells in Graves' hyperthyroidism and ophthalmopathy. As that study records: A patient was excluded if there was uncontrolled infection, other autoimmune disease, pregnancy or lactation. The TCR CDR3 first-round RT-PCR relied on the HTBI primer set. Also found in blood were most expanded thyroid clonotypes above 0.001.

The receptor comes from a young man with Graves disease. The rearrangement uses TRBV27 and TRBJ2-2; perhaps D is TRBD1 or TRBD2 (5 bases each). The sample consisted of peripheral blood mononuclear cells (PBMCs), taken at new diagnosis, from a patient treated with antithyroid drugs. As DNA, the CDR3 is TGTGCCAGCAGTTCCGGGGCCCATCCCGGGGAGCTGTTTTTT. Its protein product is CASSSGAHPGELFF.